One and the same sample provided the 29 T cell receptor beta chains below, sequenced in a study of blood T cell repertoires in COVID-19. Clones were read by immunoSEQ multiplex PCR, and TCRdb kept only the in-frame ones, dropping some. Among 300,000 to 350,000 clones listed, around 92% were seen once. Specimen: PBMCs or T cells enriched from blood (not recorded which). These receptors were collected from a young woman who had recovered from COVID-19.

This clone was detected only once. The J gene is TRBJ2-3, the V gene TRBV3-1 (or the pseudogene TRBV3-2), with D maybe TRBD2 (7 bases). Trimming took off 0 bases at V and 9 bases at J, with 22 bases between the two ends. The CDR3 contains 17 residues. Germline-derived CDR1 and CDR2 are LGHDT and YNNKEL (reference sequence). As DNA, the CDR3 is TGTGCCAGCAGCCAAGAATTAAGGGGGAGGGGTTGGAAGACGCAGTATTTT. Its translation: CASSQELRGRGWKTQYF.

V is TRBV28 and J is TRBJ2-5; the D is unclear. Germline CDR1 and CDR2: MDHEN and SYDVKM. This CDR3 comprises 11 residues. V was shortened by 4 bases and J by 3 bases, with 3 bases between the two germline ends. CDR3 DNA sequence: TGTGCCAGCAGTTCAAAAGAGACCCAGTACTTC. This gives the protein CASSSKETQYF.

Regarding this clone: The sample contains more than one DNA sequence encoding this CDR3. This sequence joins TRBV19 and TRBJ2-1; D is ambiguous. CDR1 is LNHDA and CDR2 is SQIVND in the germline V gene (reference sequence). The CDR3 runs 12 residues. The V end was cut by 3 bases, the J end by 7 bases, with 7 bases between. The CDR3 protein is CASSIRGNEQFF. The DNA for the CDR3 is TGTGCCAGTAGTATCCGAGGTAATGAGCAGTTCTTC.

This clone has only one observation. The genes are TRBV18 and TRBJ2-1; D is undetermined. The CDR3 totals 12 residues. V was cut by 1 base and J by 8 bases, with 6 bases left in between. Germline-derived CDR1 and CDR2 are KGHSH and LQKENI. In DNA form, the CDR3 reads TGTGCCAGCTCACCACTCTTATATGAGCAGTTCTTC. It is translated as CASSPLLYEQFF.

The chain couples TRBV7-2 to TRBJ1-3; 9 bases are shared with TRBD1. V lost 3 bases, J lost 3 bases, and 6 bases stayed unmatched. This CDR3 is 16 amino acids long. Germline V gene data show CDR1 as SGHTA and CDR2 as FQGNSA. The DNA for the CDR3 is TGTGCCAGCAGCTTGGGACAGGGTATTGTTGGAAACACCATATATTTT. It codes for CASSLGQGIVGNTIYF.

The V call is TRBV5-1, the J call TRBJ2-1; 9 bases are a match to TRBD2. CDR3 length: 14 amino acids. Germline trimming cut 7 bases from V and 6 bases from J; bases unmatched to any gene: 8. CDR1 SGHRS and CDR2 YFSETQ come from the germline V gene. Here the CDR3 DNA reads TGCGCCAGCTATGGCGGGAGGGCTTCCAATGAGCAGTTCTTC. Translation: CASYGGRASNEQFF.

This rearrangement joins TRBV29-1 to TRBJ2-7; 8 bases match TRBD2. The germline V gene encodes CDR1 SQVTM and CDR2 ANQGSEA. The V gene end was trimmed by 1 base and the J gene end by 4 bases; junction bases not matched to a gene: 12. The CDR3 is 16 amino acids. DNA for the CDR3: TGCAGCGTTGAAGCTCGGGGGGGCGGTTCGGGTTACGAGCAGTACTTC. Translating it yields CSVEARGGGSGYEQYF.

The CDR3, as DNA: TGTGCCAGCTCCCTGGGACAGCTTGATACCTACGAGCAGTACTTC. It yields the protein CASSLGQLDTYEQYF. This rearrangement joins TRBV18 to TRBJ2-7, with 7 bases lining up with TRBD1. V gave up 6 bases and J gave up 2 bases; unmatched junction bases: 10. The germline gives CDR1 KGHSH, CDR2 LQKENI. CDR3 length: 15 amino acids.

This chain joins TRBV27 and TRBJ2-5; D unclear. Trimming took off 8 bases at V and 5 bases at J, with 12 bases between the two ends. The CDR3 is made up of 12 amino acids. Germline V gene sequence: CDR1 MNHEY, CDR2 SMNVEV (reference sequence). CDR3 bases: TGTGCCAGCTCACGCCACGGGGAGACCCAGTACTTC. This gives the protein CASSRHGETQYF.

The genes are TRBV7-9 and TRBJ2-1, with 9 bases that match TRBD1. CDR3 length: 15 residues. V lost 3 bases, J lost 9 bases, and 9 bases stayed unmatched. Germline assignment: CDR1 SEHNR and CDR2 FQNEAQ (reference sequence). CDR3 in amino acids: CASSFDPGQGGEQFF. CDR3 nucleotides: TGTGCCAGCAGCTTCGATCCGGGACAGGGAGGTGAGCAGTTCTTC.

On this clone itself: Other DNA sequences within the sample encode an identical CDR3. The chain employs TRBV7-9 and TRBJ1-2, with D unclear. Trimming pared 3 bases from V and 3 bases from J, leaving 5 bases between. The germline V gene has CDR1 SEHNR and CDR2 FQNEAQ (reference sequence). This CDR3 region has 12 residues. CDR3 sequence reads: CASSLRDYGYTF. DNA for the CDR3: TGTGCCAGCAGCTTGAGGGACTATGGCTACACCTTC. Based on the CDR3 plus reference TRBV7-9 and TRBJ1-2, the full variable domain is DTGVSQNPRHKITKRGQNVTFRCDPISEHNRLYWYRQTLGQGPEFLTYFQNEAQLEKSRLLSDRFSAERPKGSFSTLEIQRTEQGDSAMYLCASSLRDYGYTFGSGTRLTVV.

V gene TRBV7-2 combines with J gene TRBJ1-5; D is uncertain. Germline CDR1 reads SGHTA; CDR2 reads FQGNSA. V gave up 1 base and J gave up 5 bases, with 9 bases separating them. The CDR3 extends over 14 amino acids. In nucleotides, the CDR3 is TGTGCCAGCAGCTTAGAAGTATCGGATCAGCCCCAGCATTTT. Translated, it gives CASSLEVSDQPQHF.

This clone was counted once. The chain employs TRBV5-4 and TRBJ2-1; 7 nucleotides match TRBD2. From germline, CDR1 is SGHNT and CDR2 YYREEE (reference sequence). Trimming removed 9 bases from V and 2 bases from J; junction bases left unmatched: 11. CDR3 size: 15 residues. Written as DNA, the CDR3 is TGTGCCATCAATCCCAGGGAGGGACCCTACAATGAGCAGTTCTTC. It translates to CAINPREGPYNEQFF.

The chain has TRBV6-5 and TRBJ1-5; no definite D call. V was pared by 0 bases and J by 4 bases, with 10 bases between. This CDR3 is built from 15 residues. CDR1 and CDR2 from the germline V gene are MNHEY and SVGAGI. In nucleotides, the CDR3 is TGTGCCAGCAGTTACTCGATGTCGGGGAATCAGCCCCAGCATTTT. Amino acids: CASSYSMSGNQPQHF.

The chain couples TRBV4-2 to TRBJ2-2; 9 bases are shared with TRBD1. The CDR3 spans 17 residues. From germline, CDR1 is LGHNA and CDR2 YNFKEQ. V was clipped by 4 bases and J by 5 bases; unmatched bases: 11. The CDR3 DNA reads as TGTGCCAGCAGCCGTATTATTACAGGGGGCGCGACCGGGGAGCTGTTTTTT. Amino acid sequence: CASSRIITGGATGELFF.

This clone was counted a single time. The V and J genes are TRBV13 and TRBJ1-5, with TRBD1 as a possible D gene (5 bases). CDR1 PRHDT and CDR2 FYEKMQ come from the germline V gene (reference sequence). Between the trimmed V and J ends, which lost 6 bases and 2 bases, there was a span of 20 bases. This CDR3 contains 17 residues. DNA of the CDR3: TGTGCCAGCAGTCTAAGCTCGGGGGTGGGCGGCAATCAGCCCCAGCATTTT. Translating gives CASSLSSGVGGNQPQHF.

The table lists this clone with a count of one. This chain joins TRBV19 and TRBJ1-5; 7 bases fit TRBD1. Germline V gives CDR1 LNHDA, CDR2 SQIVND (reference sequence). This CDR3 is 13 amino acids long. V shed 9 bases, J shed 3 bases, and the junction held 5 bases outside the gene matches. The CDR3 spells CASRDRFNQPQHF. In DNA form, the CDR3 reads TGTGCCAGCCGGGACAGATTCAATCAGCCCCAGCATTTT. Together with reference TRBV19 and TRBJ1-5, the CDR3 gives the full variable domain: DGGITQSPKYLFRKEGQNVTLSCEQNLNHDAMYWYRQDPGQGLRLIYYSQIVNDFQKGDIAEGYSVSREKKESFPLTVTSAQKNPTAFYLCASRDRFNQPQHFGDGTRLSIL.

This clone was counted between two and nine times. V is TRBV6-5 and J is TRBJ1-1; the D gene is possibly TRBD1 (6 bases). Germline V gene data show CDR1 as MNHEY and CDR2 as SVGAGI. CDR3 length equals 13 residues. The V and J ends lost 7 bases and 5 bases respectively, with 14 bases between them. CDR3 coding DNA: TGTGCCAGCATACGGGTTCAGGGGACTGAAGCTTTCTTT. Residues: CASIRVQGTEAFF.

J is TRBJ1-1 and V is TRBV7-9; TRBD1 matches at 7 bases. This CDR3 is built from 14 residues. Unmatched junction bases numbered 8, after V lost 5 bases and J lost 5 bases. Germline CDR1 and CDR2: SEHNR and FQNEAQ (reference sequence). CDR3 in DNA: TGTGCCAGCAGCCTAACAGGGGAAGGGACTGAAGCTTTCTTT. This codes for CASSLTGEGTEAFF.

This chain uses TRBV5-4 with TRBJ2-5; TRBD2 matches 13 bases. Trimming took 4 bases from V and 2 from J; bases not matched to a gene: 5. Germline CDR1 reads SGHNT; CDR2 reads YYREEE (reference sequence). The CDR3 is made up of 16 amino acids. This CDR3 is CASSLGTSGIQETQYF. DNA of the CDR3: TGTGCCAGCAGCCTAGGGACTAGCGGGATTCAAGAGACCCAGTACTTC.

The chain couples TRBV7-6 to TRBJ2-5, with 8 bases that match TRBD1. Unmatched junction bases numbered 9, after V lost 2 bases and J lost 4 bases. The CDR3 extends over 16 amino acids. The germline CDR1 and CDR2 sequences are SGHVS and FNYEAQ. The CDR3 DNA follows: TGTGCCAGCAGCTTAAGGACAGGGAATTCCCCAGAGACCCAGTACTTC. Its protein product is CASSLRTGNSPETQYF. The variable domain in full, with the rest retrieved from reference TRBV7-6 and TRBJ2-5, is GAGVSQSPRYKVTKRGQDVALRCDPISGHVSLYWYRQALGQGPEFLTYFNYEAQQDKSGLPNDRFSAERPEGSISTLTIQRTEQRDSAMYRCASSLRTGNSPETQYFGPGTRLLVL.

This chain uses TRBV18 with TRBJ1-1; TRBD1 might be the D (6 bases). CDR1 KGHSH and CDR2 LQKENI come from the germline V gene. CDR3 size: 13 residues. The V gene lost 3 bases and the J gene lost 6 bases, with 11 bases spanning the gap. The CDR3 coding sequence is TGTGCCAGCTCACCGAGGGACATTTCTGAAGCTTTCTTT. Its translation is CASSPRDISEAFF.

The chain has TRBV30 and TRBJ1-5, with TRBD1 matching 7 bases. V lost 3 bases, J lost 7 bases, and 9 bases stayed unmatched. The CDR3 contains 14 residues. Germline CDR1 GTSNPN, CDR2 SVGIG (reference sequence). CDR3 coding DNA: TGTGCCTGGAGGTCCAGGGGGGCAGGGCAGCCCCAGCATTTT. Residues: CAWRSRGAGQPQHF. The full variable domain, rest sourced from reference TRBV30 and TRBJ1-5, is SQTIHQWPATLVQPVGSPLSLECTVEGTSNPNLYWYRQAAGRGLQLLFYSVGIGQISSEVPQNLSASRPQDRQFILSSKKLLLSDSGFYLCAWRSRGAGQPQHFGDGTRLSIL.

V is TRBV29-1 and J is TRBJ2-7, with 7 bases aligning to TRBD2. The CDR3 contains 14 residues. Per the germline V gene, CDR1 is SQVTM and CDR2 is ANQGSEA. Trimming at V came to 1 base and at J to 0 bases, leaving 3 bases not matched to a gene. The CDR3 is CSVEGEGSSYEQYF. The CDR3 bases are TGCAGCGTTGAAGGGGAGGGGAGCTCCTACGAGCAGTACTTC.

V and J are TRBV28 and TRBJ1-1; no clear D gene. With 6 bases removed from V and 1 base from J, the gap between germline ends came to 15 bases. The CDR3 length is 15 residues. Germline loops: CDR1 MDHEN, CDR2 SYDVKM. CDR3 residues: CASSQAGGSNTEAFF. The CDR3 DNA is TGTGCCAGCAGCCAAGCGGGTGGGTCGAACACTGAAGCTTTCTTT. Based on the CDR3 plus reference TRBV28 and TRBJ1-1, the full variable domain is DVKVTQSSRYLVKRTGEKVFLECVQDMDHENMFWYRQDPGLGLRLIYFSYDVKMKEKGDIPEGYSVSREKKERFSLILESASTNQTSMYLCASSQAGGSNTEAFFGQGTRLTVV.

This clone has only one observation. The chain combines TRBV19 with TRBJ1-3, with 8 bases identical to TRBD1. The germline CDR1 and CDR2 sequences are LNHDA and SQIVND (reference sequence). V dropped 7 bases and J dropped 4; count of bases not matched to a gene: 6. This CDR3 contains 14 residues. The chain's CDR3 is CASTDREAGNTIYF. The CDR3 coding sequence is TGTGCCAGTACGGACAGGGAGGCAGGAAACACCATATATTTT.

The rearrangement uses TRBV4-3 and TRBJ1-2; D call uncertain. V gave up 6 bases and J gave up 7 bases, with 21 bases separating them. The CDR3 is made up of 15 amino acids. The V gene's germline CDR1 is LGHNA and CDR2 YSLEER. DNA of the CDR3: TGCGCCAGCAGTCCAAGATTGAACCCTACCTCTGGCTACACCTTC. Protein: CASSPRLNPTSGYTF.

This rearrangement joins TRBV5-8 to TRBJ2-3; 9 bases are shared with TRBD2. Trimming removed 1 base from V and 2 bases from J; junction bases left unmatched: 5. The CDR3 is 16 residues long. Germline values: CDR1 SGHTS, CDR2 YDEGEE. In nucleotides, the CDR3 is TGTGCCAGCAGCTTGTTTGGCGGGAGGGCCACAGATACGCAGTATTTT. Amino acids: CASSLFGGRATDTQYF.

The CDR3 loop reads CASSPFGTSGFF. The CDR3, as DNA: TGTGCCAGCAGCCCCTTCGGTACGAGTGGGTTCTTC. This rearrangement joins TRBV6-5 to TRBJ2-1, with no clear D. Trimming cost V 6 bases and J 15 bases, with 18 bases left between them. This CDR3 has 12 residues. CDR1 is MNHEY and CDR2 is SVGAGI in the germline V gene.